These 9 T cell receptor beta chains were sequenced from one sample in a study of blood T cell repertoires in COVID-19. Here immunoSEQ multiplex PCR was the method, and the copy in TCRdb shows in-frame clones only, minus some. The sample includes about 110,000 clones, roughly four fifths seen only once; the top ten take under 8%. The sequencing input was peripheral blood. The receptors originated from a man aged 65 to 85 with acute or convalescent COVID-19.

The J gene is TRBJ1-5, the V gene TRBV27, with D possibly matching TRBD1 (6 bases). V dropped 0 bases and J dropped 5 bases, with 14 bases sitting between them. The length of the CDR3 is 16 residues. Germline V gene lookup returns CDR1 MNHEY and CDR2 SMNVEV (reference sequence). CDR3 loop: CASSLSARGEDQPQHF. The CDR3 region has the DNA TGTGCCAGCAGTTTATCGGCCAGGGGAGAGGATCAGCCCCAGCATTTT.

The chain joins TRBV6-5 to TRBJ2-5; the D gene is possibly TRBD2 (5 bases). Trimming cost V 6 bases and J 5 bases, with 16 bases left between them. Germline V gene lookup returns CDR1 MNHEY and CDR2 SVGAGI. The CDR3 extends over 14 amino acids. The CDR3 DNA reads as TGTGCCAGCAGCTCTGCCGGGGTGGGGGAGACCCAGTACTTC. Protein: CASSSAGVGETQYF.

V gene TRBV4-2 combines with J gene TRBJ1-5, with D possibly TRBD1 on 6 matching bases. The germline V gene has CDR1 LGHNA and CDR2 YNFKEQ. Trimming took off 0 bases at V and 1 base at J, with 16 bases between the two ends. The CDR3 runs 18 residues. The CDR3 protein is CASSQDRGDGQSNQPQHF. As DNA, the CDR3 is TGTGCCAGCAGCCAAGATCGGGGTGACGGACAGAGCAATCAGCCCCAGCATTTT.

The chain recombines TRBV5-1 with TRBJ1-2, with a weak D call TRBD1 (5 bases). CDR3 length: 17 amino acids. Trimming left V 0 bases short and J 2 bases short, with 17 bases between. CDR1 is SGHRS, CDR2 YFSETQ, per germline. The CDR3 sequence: CASSLGPVWGANYGYTF. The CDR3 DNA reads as TGCGCCAGCAGCTTGGGTCCAGTATGGGGCGCAAACTATGGCTACACCTTC.

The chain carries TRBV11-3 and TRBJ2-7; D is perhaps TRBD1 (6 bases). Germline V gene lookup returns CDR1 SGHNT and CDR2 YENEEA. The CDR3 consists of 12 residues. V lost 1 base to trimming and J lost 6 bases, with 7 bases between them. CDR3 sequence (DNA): TGTGCCAGCAGCTTAGTGGACAGCGAGCAGTACTTC. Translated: CASSLVDSEQYF.

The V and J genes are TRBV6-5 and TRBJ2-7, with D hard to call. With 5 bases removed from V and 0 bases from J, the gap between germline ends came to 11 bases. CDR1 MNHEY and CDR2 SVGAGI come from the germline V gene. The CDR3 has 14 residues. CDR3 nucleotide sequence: TGTGCCAGCAGTAAATACCCGAGCTCCTACGAGCAGTACTTC. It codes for CASSKYPSSYEQYF.

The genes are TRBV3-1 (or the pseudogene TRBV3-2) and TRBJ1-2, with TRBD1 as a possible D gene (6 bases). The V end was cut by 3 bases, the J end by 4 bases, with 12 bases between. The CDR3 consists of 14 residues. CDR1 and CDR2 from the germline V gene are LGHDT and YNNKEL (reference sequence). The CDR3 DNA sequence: TGTGCCAGCAGCCACGACGGACAGTTCTATGGCTACACCTTC. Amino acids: CASSHDGQFYGYTF.

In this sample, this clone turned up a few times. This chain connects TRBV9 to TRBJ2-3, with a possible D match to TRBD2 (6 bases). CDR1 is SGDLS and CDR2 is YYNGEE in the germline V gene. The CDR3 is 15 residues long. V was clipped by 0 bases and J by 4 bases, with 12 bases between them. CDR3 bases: TGTGCCAGCAGCGTAGGGAGGGTACAACCAGATACGCAGTATTTT. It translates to CASSVGRVQPDTQYF.

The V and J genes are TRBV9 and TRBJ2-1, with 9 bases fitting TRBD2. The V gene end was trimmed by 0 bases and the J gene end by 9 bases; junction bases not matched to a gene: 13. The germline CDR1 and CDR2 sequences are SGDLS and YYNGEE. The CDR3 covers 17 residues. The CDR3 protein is CASSVGGIRGGAAEQFF. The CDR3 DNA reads TGTGCCAGCAGCGTAGGCGGTATTCGCGGGGGGGCGGCTGAGCAGTTCTTC. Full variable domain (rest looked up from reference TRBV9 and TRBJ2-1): DSGVTQTPKHLITATGQRVTLRCSPRSGDLSVYWYQQSLDQGLQFLIQYYNGEERAKGNILERFSAQQFPDLHSELNLSSLELGDSALYFCASSVGGIRGGAAEQFFGPGTRLTVL.